This record concerns one T cell receptor beta chain sequence. The specificity of this receptor is unknown. The sample holds no much larger clone one base away, and base qualities are not on file. Reads for this sample came from an Illumina HiSeq 1500. TCRdb reran the public reads through fastp at Q25 and MiXCR, keeping productive beta chains. Rows matching on CDR3 protein sequence are summarized as one entry with the most common DNA and genes. This sample gives 630,000 or so distinct CDR3 sequences in total; 20% to 30% of them show up just once. Clones ranked in the top ten supply under 8.5% of the sample. The sample comes from a study of T cell repertoires in cytomegalovirus infection (dated by TCRdb to between 2018 and 2020). General notes on the study: Because public TCR beta signatures pointed to carriage of CMV infection together with the matching HLA type, the HLA type of each donor mattered for the analysis. The full study reports these points: In the ex vivo response, HLA-C-restricted CMV-specific TCR beta clonotypes were dominant, and in two of eight donors the single most frequent clonotype came from this HLA-C-restricted group. In both this cohort and an independent roughly 330-donor cohort, the cumulative frequency of public TCR beta family members distinguished carriers of CMV infection plus the relevant HLA type.

The cysteine opens and the phenylalanine closes a CDR3 of 14 amino acids. The CDR3 DNA has 42 bases and is translated from base 1. Based on the germline V gene, the CDR1 and CDR2 sequences are SGHRS and YFSETQ. V is cut by 4 bases and J by 6 bases, and the space between the germline ends is 16 bases. The receptor chain draws on TRBV5-1 and TRBJ1-2; the D segment could be TRBD1, given 6 matching bases. The sample consisted of CD8+ T cells from PBMCs. This TCR was sampled from a human donor in good health (CMV status not recorded). Some clones in this sample may be carry-over from other donors' samples. CDR3 protein: CASSLATGSNGYTF. The DNA reads TGCGCCAGCAGCCTCGCAACAGGGTCGAATGGCTACACCTTC.